This note documents a single TCR beta chain sequence. The antigen remains undetermined. Other DNA sequences of this sample code for an identical CDR3. V was pared by 2 bases and J by 6 bases, with 7 bases between. Germline V CDR1 and CDR2: MDHEN, SYDVKM. The CDR3 contains 12 residues. This sample was taken from a study of T cell repertoires in ileal Crohn's disease. Study summary: About half of patients got postoperative therapy: under 12 thiopurines, around 20 anti-TNF.

Study observations and caveats: Sorted CD8 T cells held more high-frequency clones than CD4.

TCRdb's copy holds only in-frame clones and misses some; the assay was immunoSEQ multiplex PCR. The sample lists more than 6,500 clones; approximately 79% were seen once. The clonotype originates from an adult with Crohn's disease. V gene TRBV28 combines with J gene TRBJ1-1; D gene uncertain. The sequenced material came from ileal tissue. CDR3 loop: CASSLSGAEAFF. CDR3 nucleotides: TGTGCCAGCAGTTTAAGTGGAGCTGAAGCTTTCTTT.